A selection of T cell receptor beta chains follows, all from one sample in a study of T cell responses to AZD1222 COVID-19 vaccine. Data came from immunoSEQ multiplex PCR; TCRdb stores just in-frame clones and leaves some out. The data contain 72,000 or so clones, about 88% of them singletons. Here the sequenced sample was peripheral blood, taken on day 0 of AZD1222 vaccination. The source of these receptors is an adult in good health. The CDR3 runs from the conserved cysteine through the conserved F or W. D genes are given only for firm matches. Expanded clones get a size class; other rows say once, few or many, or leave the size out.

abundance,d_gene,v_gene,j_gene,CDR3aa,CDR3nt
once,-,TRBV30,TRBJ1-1,CAWSGKNSLNTEAFF,TGTGCCTGGAGTGGGAAGAATTCATTAAACACTGAAGCTTTCTTT
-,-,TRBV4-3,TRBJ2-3,CASSQEWEDTQYF,TGCGCCAGCAGCCAAGAATGGGAGGATACGCAGTATTTT
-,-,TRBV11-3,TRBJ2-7,CASSAQIEGYYEQYF,TGTGCCAGCAGCGCCCAGATTGAGGGTTACTACGAGCAGTACTTC
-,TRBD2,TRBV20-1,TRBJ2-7,CSASSGRTAPEGYEQYF,TGCAGTGCTAGTAGCGGGAGAACGGCCCCCGAGGGCTACGAGCAGTACTTC
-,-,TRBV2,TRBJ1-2,CASSSGPSREGYTF,TGTGCCAGCAGTTCCGGGCCCTCAAGGGAAGGCTACACCTTC
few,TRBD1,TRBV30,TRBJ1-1,CAYHRGIRTEAFF,TGTGCCTACCACAGGGGAATTAGGACTGAAGCTTTCTTT
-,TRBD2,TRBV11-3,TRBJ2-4,CASSPGGREGIQYF,TGTGCCAGCAGCCCTGGGGGTCGGGAGGGCATTCAGTACTTC
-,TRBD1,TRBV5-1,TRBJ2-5,CASSSGQPQETQYF,TGCGCCAGCAGCTCGGGACAGCCCCAAGAGACCCAGTACTTC
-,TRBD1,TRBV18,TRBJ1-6,CASSPAGQSNSPLHF,TGTGCCAGCTCACCAGCGGGACAGAGTAATTCACCCCTCCACTTT
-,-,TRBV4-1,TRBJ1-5,CASSQDVQGNQPQHF,TGCGCCAGCAGCCAAGATGTACAGGGCAATCAGCCCCAGCATTTT
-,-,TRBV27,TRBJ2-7,CASSPTRSSYEQYF,TGTGCCAGCAGTCCGACACGGTCCTCCTACGAGCAGTACTTC
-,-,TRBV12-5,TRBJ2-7,CASGVTGTMDEQYF,TGTGCTAGTGGAGTCACAGGGACAATGGACGAGCAGTACTTC
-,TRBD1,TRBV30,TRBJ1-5,CAWSLKQGGLDPQHF,TGTGCCTGGAGCCTAAAACAGGGGGGCCTTGACCCCCAGCATTTT
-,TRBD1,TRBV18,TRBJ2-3,CASSPLSGQSTDTQYF,TGTGCCAGCTCACCTTTGTCGGGACAGAGCACAGATACGCAGTATTTT
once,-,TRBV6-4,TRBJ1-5,CATAQGHGQPQHF,TGTGCCACGGCCCAGGGACACGGTCAGCCCCAGCATTTT
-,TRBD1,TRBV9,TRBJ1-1,CASSVGGQGDRDTEAFF,TGTGCCAGCAGCGTAGGGGGACAGGGTGATAGGGACACTGAAGCTTTCTTT
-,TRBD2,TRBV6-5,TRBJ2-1,CASSYELAAGSNEQFF,TGTGCCAGCAGTTACGAGCTAGCGGCGGGTTCCAATGAGCAGTTCTTC
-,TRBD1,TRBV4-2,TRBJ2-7,CASSQEGTGFSEQYF,TGTGCCAGCAGCCAAGAAGGGACAGGCTTCAGCGAGCAGTACTTC
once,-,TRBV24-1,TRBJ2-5,CATSQTETQYF,TGTGCCACCAGTCAGACAGAGACCCAGTACTTC
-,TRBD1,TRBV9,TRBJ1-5,CASSATGGSNQPQHF,TGTGCCAGCAGCGCGACAGGGGGCAGCAATCAGCCCCAGCATTTT
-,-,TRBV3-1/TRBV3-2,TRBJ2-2,CASSPEPGAGELFF,TGTGCCAGCAGCCCCGAACCGGGGGCCGGGGAGCTGTTTTTT
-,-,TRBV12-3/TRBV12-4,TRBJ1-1,CASSQSLKAFF,TGTGCCAGCAGTCAATCACTGAAAGCTTTCTTT
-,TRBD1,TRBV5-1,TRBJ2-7,CASSSLGQPSYEQYF,TGCGCCAGCAGCTCGTTGGGACAGCCATCCTACGAGCAGTACTTC
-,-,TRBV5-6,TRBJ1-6,CASRPQGRGSPLHF,TGTGCCAGCAGGCCACAGGGAAGGGGATCACCCCTCCACTTT
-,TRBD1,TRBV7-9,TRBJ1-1,CASSTYRGRGHTEAFF,TGTGCCAGCAGCACCTACAGGGGGCGAGGGCACACTGAAGCTTTCTTT
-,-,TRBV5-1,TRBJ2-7,CASRGIYEQYF,TGCGCCAGCAGAGGGATATACGAGCAGTACTTC
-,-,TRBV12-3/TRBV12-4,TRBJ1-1,CASSVPSLTEAFF,TGTGCCAGCAGTGTACCCAGCCTTACTGAAGCTTTCTTT
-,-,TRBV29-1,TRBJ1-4,CSVNMATNEKLFF,TGCAGCGTTAATATGGCAACTAATGAAAAACTGTTTTTT
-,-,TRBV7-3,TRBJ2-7,CASSLSPGGPSEQYF,TGTGCCAGCAGCTTATCGCCCGGGGGGCCAAGCGAGCAGTACTTC
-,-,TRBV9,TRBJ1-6,CASSDGGRDSPLHF,TGTGCCAGCAGTGACGGGGGGAGAGATTCACCCCTCCACTTT
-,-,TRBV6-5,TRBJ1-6,CASNSRSNSPLHF,TGTGCCAGCAACTCACGGAGTAATTCACCCCTCCACTTT
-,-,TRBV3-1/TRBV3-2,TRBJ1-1,CASSHSRSGSRTEAFF,TGTGCCAGCAGCCATAGTAGGTCCGGGTCGAGGACTGAAGCTTTCTTT
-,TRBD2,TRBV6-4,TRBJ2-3,CASSRTSGSFADTQYF,TGTGCCAGCTCCCGGACTAGCGGGAGTTTTGCAGATACGCAGTATTTT
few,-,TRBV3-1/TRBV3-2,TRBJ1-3,CASSQLRNTIYF,TGTGCCAGCAGCCAACTGAGAAACACCATATATTTT
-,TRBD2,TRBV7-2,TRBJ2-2,CASSLGGGPSGELFF,TGTGCCAGCAGCTTAGGGGGAGGGCCGTCCGGGGAGCTGTTTTTT
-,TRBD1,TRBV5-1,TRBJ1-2,CASRTGDREVYGYTF,TGCGCCAGCAGAACCGGGGACAGGGAGGTATATGGCTACACCTTC
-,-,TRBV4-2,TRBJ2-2,CASTLPGDTGELFF,TGTGCCAGCACCCTCCCAGGGGACACCGGGGAGCTGTTTTTT
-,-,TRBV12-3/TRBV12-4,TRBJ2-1,CATSLSSYNEQFF,TGTGCCACCTCCTTAAGCTCCTACAATGAGCAGTTCTTC
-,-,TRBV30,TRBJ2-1,CAWSYGVGVPSQFF,TGTGCCTGGAGTTACGGGGTCGGGGTCCCCAGCCAGTTCTTC
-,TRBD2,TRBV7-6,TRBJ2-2,CASTRLAGAVGELFF,TGTGCCAGCACCAGACTAGCGGGAGCGGTCGGGGAGCTGTTTTTT
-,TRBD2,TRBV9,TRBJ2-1,CASSVTPGLAGGEQFF,TGTGCCAGCAGCGTAACCCCCGGACTAGCGGGAGGTGAGCAGTTCTTC
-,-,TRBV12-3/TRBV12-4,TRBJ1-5,CASSSNHNQPQHF,TGTGCCAGCAGTTCGAATCACAATCAGCCCCAGCATTTT
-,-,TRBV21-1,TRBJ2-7,CASLYGYF,TGTGCCAGCCTTTACGGGTACTTC
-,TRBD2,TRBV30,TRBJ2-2,CAWRSLAGGRELFF,TGTGCCTGGAGGAGCCTAGCGGGGGGCCGGGAGCTGTTTTTT
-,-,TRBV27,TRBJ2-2,CASSHTPGVLTGELFF,TGTGCCAGCAGCCATACCCCGGGGGTCCTGACCGGGGAGCTGTTTTTT
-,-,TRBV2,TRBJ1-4,CASSEGTATNEKLFF,TGTGCCAGCAGTGAAGGGACAGCAACTAATGAAAAACTGTTTTTT
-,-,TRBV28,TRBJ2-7,CASSFVSGFRTPTGPSYEQYF,TGTGCCAGCAGTTTTGTGTCTGGTTTCCGTACGCCGACAGGACCCTCCTACGAGCAGTACTTC
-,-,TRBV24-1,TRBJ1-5,CATSDEGFAPQHF,TGTGCCACCAGTGACGAGGGATTTGCGCCCCAGCATTTT
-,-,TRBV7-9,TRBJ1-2,CASSSEDYGYTF,TGTGCCAGCAGCTCGGAGGACTATGGCTACACCTTC
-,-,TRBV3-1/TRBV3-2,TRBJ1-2,CASSQDRGTYGYTF,TGTGCCAGCAGCCAAGATAGGGGGACTTATGGCTACACCTTC
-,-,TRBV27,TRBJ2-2,CASSEWSANTGELFF,TGTGCCAGCAGTGAATGGTCCGCGAACACCGGGGAGCTGTTTTTT